Presented here are 11 T cell receptor beta chains from one specimen sequenced in a study of cytomegalovirus exposure and HLA in healthy donors. The PCR made use of 60 Vbeta and 13 Jbeta primers. Only in-frame clones appear in the TCRdb table, and some are missing; sequencing was by immunoSEQ multiplex PCR. The repertoire includes 150,000 to 180,000 clones, around 75% of them detected once, and over 6% sits in the top ten. The sample taken for sequencing was PBMCs. The origin of the receptors is a young man in good health and CMV-seropositive.

This chain uses TRBV19 with TRBJ1-5; perhaps TRBD1 as D (5 bases). Trimming shortened V by 10 bases and J by 7 bases, and 14 bases separated the two germline ends. Germline values: CDR1 LNHDA, CDR2 SQIVND (reference sequence). The CDR3 is 12 amino acids. The CDR3 sequence is CATFGGGQPQHF. In DNA, the CDR3 is TGTGCCACCTTCGGGGGGGGACAGCCCCAGCATTTT. Variable domain in full (rest from reference TRBV19 and TRBJ1-5): DGGITQSPKYLFRKEGQNVTLSCEQNLNHDAMYWYRQDPGQGLRLIYYSQIVNDFQKGDIAEGYSVSREKKESFPLTVTSAQKNPTAFYLCATFGGGQPQHFGDGTRLSIL.

The chain employs TRBV7-2 and TRBJ1-5, with D perhaps matching TRBD1 (6 bases). This CDR3 has 15 residues. Germline V gene data show CDR1 as SGHTA and CDR2 as FQGNSA. Between the trimmed V and J ends, which lost 0 bases and 4 bases, there was a span of 10 bases. The CDR3 coding sequence is TGTGCCAGCAGCTTAGCGGCAGGGGCAAATCAGCCCCAGCATTTT. Translation: CASSLAAGANQPQHF.

The CDR3 spells CASSLSQSYEQYF. DNA for the CDR3: TGTGCCAGCAGTTTAAGTCAGTCCTACGAGCAGTACTTC. V usage is TRBV27 and J usage is TRBJ2-7; no clear D gene. V was pared by 2 bases and J by 1 base, with 6 bases between. The CDR3 is made up of 13 amino acids. The germline CDR1 and CDR2 sequences are MNHEY and SMNVEV (reference sequence).

The chain has TRBV4-2 and TRBJ1-1; perhaps TRBD1 as D (6 bases). CDR3 length equals 15 residues. V lost 2 bases and J lost 0, with 10 bases in between. Germline V lookup: CDR1 LGHNA, CDR2 YNFKEQ. Written as DNA, the CDR3 is TGTGCCAGCAGCCAACCCGACAGGTTGAACACTGAAGCTTTCTTT. It specifies CASSQPDRLNTEAFF.

V usage is TRBV19 and J usage is TRBJ1-5; 8 positions match TRBD1. This CDR3 comprises 17 residues. Unmatched junction bases numbered 16, after V lost 7 bases and J lost 5 bases. CDR1 is LNHDA and CDR2 is SQIVND in the germline V gene (reference sequence). Here the CDR3 DNA reads TGTGCCAGTATTCTAACCGGACAGGGCGATTCTGATCAGCCCCAGCATTTT. Translation gives CASILTGQGDSDQPQHF.

The chain uses TRBV5-1 and TRBJ2-5, with a weak D call TRBD2 (6 bases). The CDR3 length is 17 residues. V was shortened by 1 base and J by 5 bases, with 21 bases between the two germline ends. CDR1 and CDR2 (germline): SGHRS, YFSETQ. The DNA of the CDR3 is TGCGCCAGCAGCTTGAGACTCACCCCCGGAGGGAGGGAGACCCAGTACTTC. Protein product: CASSLRLTPGGRETQYF.

The rearrangement links TRBV9 to TRBJ1-3; D is unclear. The CDR3 covers 17 residues. Germline values: CDR1 SGDLS, CDR2 YYNGEE. V lost 4 bases, J lost 0 bases, and 17 bases lay in between. CDR3 bases: TGTGCCAGCAGCATAAGAGAGCGGGCTCGCTCTGGAAACACCATATATTTT. Translation gives CASSIRERARSGNTIYF. The entire variable domain, with the rest obtained from reference TRBV9 and TRBJ1-3, is as follows: DSGVTQTPKHLITATGQRVTLRCSPRSGDLSVYWYQQSLDQGLQFLIQYYNGEERAKGNILERFSAQQFPDLHSELNLSSLELGDSALYFCASSIRERARSGNTIYFGEGSWLTVV.

V usage is TRBV4-1 and J usage is TRBJ2-1, with 7 bases lining up with TRBD2. Germline V gene sequence: CDR1 MGHRA, CDR2 YSYEKL. The trim removed 4 bases at V and 2 bases at J, leaving 5 bases unmatched. The CDR3 consists of 15 residues. The CDR3 DNA sequence: TGCGCCAGCAGCCCTGAGCTAGCGGCCTACAATGAGCAGTTCTTC. Protein sequence: CASSPELAAYNEQFF.

The genes are TRBV28 and TRBJ1-1, with 12 bases matching TRBD1. CDR1 is MDHEN and CDR2 is SYDVKM in the germline V gene. V lost 3 bases to trimming and J lost 0 bases; unmatched junction nucleotides: 2. The CDR3 covers 16 residues. The CDR3 DNA reads TGTGCCAGCAGTTTTGGGACAGGGGGCGTGAACACTGAAGCTTTCTTT. Protein sequence: CASSFGTGGVNTEAFF. The variable domain in full, completed from reference TRBV28 and TRBJ1-1, reads DVKVTQSSRYLVKRTGEKVFLECVQDMDHENMFWYRQDPGLGLRLIYFSYDVKMKEKGDIPEGYSVSREKKERFSLILESASTNQTSMYLCASSFGTGGVNTEAFFGQGTRLTVV.

The J gene is TRBJ2-3, the V gene TRBV4-3; TRBD1 is a possible D gene (6 bases). CDR1 and CDR2 from the germline V gene are LGHNA and YSLEER. V was shortened by 0 bases and J by 4 bases, with 11 bases between the two germline ends. The CDR3 spans 15 residues. CDR3 in DNA: TGCGCCAGCAGCCAAGATCTGACAGGAGCAGATACGCAGTATTTT. Its protein product is CASSQDLTGADTQYF.

Notes on this clone: Other DNA sequences within the sample encode an identical CDR3. V gene TRBV7-3 combines with J gene TRBJ2-1; TRBD1 matches 8 bases. This CDR3 is built from 15 residues. Per the germline V gene, CDR1 is SGHTA and CDR2 is FQGTGA. The junction had 5 bases not matched to a gene; V was cut back by 4 bases and J by 3 bases. The CDR3 sequence is CASSSQGAFYNEQFF. The DNA of the CDR3 is TGTGCCAGCAGCTCCCAGGGGGCCTTCTACAATGAGCAGTTCTTC. The full variable domain, its missing parts supplied by reference TRBV7-3 and TRBJ2-1, is GAGVSQTPSNKVTEKGKYVELRCDPISGHTALYWYRQSLGQGPEFLIYFQGTGAADDSGLPNDRFFAVRPEGSVSTLKIQRTERGDSAVYLCASSSQGAFYNEQFFGPGTRLTVL.